This TCR beta chain comes out of a study of blood T cell repertoires in COVID-19. Across the whole study: COVID-19 samples from acute and convalescent phases originated in the United States, Italy and Spain.

The table came from immunoSEQ multiplex PCR; TCRdb's copy has only in-frame clones and leaves some out. The sample carries 110,000 or so clones, approximately 90% recorded once. This TCR came from a woman in her 70s who had recovered from COVID-19. Sample: peripheral blood.

CDR3 nucleotide sequence: TGCAGTGCTAGTCAGGATCCCTACAATGAGCAGTTCTTC. Its protein product is CSASQDPYNEQFF. The rearrangement uses TRBV20-1 and TRBJ2-1, with D uncertain. V was trimmed by 3 bases and J by 2 bases, leaving 8 bases between them. The CDR3 loop spans 13 amino acids. Germline CDR1 reads DFQATT; CDR2 reads SNEGSKA (reference sequence).